This entry describes one T cell receptor (beta chain). There are 16 residues in the CDR3. The germline V gene encodes CDR1 SEHNR and CDR2 FQNEAQ (reference sequence). The J segment lost 4 bases and the V segment lost 5 bases, leaving 8 bases of the junction unmatched. Sample treatment: oral pan-JAK inhibitor, 5-10 mg twice daily. The authors extracted RNA and reverse transcribed it into cDNA as the sequencing template. Sequencing used immunoSEQ multiplex PCR; TCRdb keeps in-frame clones, though not all of them. The data hold tens of thousands of clones, with roughly 65% observed a single time. The sample originates from a study of CD8+ T cells in alopecia areata.

The sequence was collected from a human donor with alopecia areata. This specimen consisted of CD8+ T cells sorted from blood, obtained at week 4, from a patient treated with tofacitinib. The chain links TRBV7-9 to TRBJ2-7; TRBD2 matches at 13 bases. The DNA of the CDR3 is TGTGCCAGCAGCCCCCCCCGGACTAGCGGGGGTTACGAGCAGTACTTC. Translation gives CASSPPRTSGGYEQYF.